This T cell receptor beta chain appears in the sequencing data of a study of blood T cell repertoires in COVID-19. Turning to the study itself: Acute-phase and convalescent COVID-19 samples originated in the United States, Italy and Spain. Sources were T cells, B-cell-depleted T cells, or PBMCs; the material itself was cDNA or gDNA.

In the original analysis: Estimates of nucleated cell counts were drawn from the amplification of reference gene primers. TCRdb's table, derived via immunoSEQ multiplex PCR, lists solely in-frame clones and lacks some. V, J and clone size were drawn from that table, and D and trimming were deduced from the DNA. The repertoire holds 200,000 to 250,000 clones, about 87% seen once, with 3% to 3.5% in the top ten. This CDR3 contains 20 residues. CDR1 and CDR2 (germline): SGHRS, YFSETQ. V trimming: 3 bases; J trimming: 0 bases; junction bases outside the gene matches: 10. The V gene is TRBV5-1, the J gene TRBJ2-6, with 12 positions matching TRBD2. The sequenced material came from peripheral blood. This receptor was identified in a man between 60 and 75 years old with acute or convalescent COVID-19. The CDR3 bases are TGCGCCAGCAGCTCCGGCCGACTAGCGGGGGACCTCTCTGGGGCCAACGTCCTGACTTTC. It is translated as CASSSGRLAGDLSGANVLTF.